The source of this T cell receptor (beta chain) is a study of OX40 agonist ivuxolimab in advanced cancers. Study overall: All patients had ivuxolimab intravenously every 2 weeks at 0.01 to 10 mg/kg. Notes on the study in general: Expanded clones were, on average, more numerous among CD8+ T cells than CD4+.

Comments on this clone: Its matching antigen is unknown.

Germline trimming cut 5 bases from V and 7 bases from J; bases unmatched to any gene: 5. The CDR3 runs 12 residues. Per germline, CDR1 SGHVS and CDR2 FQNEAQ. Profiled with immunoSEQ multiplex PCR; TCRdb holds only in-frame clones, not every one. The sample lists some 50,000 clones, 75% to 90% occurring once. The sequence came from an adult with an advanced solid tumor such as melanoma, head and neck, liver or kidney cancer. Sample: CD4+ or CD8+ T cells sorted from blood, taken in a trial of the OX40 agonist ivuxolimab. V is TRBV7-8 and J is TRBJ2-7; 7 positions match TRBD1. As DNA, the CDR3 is TGTGCCAGCAGCCAGGACAGGTTTGAGCAGTACTTC. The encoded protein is CASSQDRFEQYF.